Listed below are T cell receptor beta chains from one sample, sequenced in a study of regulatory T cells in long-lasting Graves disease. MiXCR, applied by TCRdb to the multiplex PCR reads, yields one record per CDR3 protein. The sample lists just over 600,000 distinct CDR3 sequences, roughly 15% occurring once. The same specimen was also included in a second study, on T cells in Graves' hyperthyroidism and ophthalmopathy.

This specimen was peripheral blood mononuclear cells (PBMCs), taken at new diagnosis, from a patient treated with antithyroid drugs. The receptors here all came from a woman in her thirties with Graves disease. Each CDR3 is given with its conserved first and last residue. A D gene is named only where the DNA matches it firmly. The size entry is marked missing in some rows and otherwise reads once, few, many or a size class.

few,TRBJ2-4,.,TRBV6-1,TGTGCCAGCAGTGAACTAGACGGCAAAAACATTCAGTACTTC,CASSELDGKNIQYF
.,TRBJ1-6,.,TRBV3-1,TGTGCCAGCAGCGGGTCAGGCCCTAATTCACCCCTCCACTTT,CASSGSGPNSPLHF
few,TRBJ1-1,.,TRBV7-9,TGTGCCAGCAGCTTAGTTGGTCTTGAGTGGAGGGCTTTCTTT,CASSLVGLEWRAFF
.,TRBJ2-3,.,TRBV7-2,TGTGCCAGCAGCTTCCAAATGTGGGGTGGGGCACAAGATACGCAGTATTTT,CASSFQMWGGAQDTQYF
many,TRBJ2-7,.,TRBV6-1,TGTGCCAGCAACTCAGGGGGGGCGTACTCCTACGAGCAGTACTTC,CASNSGGAYSYEQYF
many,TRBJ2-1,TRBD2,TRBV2,TGTGCCAGCAGTGATTTGGGACTAGAGAACAATGAGCAGTTCTTC,CASSDLGLENNEQFF
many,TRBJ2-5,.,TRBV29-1,TGCAGCGTTGGGGACGGCCAAGAGACCCAGTACTTC,CSVGDGQETQYF
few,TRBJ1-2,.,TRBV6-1,TGTGCCAGCAGTAGTGAGGGGGTGTCGAGAGGCTACACCTTC,CASSSEGVSRGYTF
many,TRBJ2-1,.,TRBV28,TGTGCCAGCAGCCTCGAAGGGGTAGCTTTCGGGCAGTTCTTC,CASSLEGVAFGQFF
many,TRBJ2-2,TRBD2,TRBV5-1,TGCGCCAGCAACGGGCGGGAGGGCCGTAACGGGCCGGGGGACACCGGGGAGCTGTTTTTT,CASNGREGRNGPGDTGELFF